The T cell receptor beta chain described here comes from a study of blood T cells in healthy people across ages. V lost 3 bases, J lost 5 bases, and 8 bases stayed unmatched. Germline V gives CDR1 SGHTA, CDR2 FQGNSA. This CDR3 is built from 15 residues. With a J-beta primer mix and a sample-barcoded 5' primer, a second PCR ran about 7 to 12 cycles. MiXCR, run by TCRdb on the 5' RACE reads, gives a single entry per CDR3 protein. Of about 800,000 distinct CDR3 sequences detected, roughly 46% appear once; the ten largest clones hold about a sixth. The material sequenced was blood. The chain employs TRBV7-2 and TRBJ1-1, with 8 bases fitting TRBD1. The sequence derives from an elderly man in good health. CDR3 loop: CASSFQDREGTEAFF. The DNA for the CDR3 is TGTGCCAGCAGCTTCCAGGACAGGGAAGGGACTGAAGCTTTCTTT.